What follows are 13 T cell receptor beta chains derived from one specimen sequenced in a study of OX40 agonist ivuxolimab in advanced cancers. The method was immunoSEQ multiplex PCR; TCRdb's version includes in-frame clones alone and lacks a portion of them. The sample contains some 74,000 clones, around 80% of which appear only once. Specimen: CD4+ or CD8+ T cells sorted from blood, collected in a trial of the OX40 agonist ivuxolimab. The receptors here all came from an adult with an advanced solid tumor such as melanoma, head and neck, liver or kidney cancer.

In this sample, this clone turned up a few times. The rearrangement links TRBV5-1 to TRBJ2-1, with TRBD2 matching over 8 bases. Germline V gene sequence: CDR1 SGHRS, CDR2 YFSETQ. The CDR3 covers 15 residues. V lost 5 bases, J lost 7 bases, and 11 bases stayed unmatched. In DNA form, the CDR3 reads TGCGCCAGCAGTCCAGGCCATGCGGGAGGTAATGAGCAGTTCTTC. Encoded protein: CASSPGHAGGNEQFF.

This chain uses TRBV10-2 with TRBJ2-6; 9 bases align to TRBD2. The V segment lost 7 bases and the J segment 0 bases; nucleotides outside the gene matches: 4. The germline V gene has CDR1 WSHSY and CDR2 SAAADI. This CDR3 spans 16 amino acids. CDR3 sequence: CASKPSGVSGANVLTF. CDR3 nucleotide sequence: TGCGCCAGCAAACCTAGCGGGGTCTCTGGGGCCAACGTCCTGACTTTC.

The chain combines TRBV19 with TRBJ2-5; TRBD2 is a possible D gene (6 bases). The CDR3 is made up of 13 amino acids. V was trimmed by 5 bases and J by 4 bases, leaving 11 bases between them. The germline gives CDR1 LNHDA, CDR2 SQIVND (reference sequence). CDR3 nucleotides: TGTGCCAGTAGTCCGTACGGGGGAGAGACCCAGTACTTC. Protein product: CASSPYGGETQYF.

The CDR3 is CASQSQGNEQFF. The CDR3 DNA follows: TGCGCCAGCCAAAGTCAGGGGAATGAGCAGTTCTTC. The V call is TRBV5-1, the J call TRBJ2-1, with TRBD1 as a possible D gene (6 bases). Trimming cost V 7 bases and J 7 bases, with 12 bases left between them. Germline loops: CDR1 SGHRS, CDR2 YFSETQ. The CDR3 runs to 12 residues.

This clone was observed a handful of times. The chain has TRBV6-6 and TRBJ1-1; 7 bases line up with TRBD1. CDR1 MNHNY and CDR2 SVGAGI come from the germline V gene (reference sequence). Trimming took 6 bases from V and 0 from J; bases not matched to a gene: 7. CDR3 size: 15 residues. The CDR3 region has the DNA TGTGCCAGCAGCTTTCAGGGGGACATGAACACTGAAGCTTTCTTT. The encoded protein is CASSFQGDMNTEAFF.

The chain uses TRBV6-6 and TRBJ2-2, with D possibly matching TRBD2 (6 bases). The V gene's germline CDR1 is MNHNY and CDR2 SVGAGI (reference sequence). CDR3 size: 14 residues. The V end was cut by 0 bases, the J end by 10 bases, with 12 bases between. The CDR3 bases are TGTGCCAGCAGTTACTCGGAGGGGTCAAAGGAGCTGTTTTTT. It codes for CASSYSEGSKELFF.

This rearrangement joins TRBV5-1 to TRBJ1-2; 9 bases align to TRBD1. Trimming at V came to 4 bases and at J to 6 bases, leaving 13 bases not matched to a gene. The germline V gene encodes CDR1 SGHRS and CDR2 YFSETQ. The CDR3 totals 16 residues. The CDR3 sequence is CASSNGPGQGSHGYTF. The CDR3 nucleotides are TGCGCCAGCAGCAACGGACCGGGACAGGGTTCTCATGGCTACACCTTC.

This sequence joins TRBV7-2 and TRBJ1-4, with 7 bases matching TRBD1. V trimming: 3 bases; J trimming: 4 bases; junction bases outside the gene matches: 5. This CDR3 has 15 amino acids. Looked up from germline, CDR1 is SGHTA and CDR2 is FQGNSA. The CDR3 loop reads CASSFGQVLNEKLFF. The CDR3 bases are TGTGCCAGCAGCTTCGGACAGGTCCTTAATGAAAAACTGTTTTTT.

The chain has TRBV6-1 and TRBJ1-4; a possible D gene is TRBD1 (5 bases). Trimming stripped 0 bases from V and 11 bases from J, with 7 bases between. Germline assignment: CDR1 MNHNS and CDR2 SASEGT. The CDR3 runs to 12 residues. CDR3 sequence reads: CASSEAEGKLFF. CDR3 bases: TGTGCCAGCAGTGAAGCGGAGGGGAAACTGTTTTTT.

The rearrangement links TRBV7-2 to TRBJ1-1; TRBD1 matches 7 bases. This CDR3 has 16 residues. J lost 4 bases, V lost 5 bases, and 13 bases had no gene match. Germline assignment: CDR1 SGHTA and CDR2 FQGNSA. This chain's CDR3 is CASSIRTVRGGTEAFF. The CDR3 coding sequence is TGTGCCAGCAGCATACGAACCGTCAGGGGGGGCACTGAAGCTTTCTTT.

The chain uses TRBV5-1 and TRBJ1-6, with D tentatively TRBD1 (6 bases). Deletions cut 6 bases from V and 2 bases from J, with 9 bases between. This CDR3 region has 14 residues. CDR1 and CDR2 from the germline V gene are SGHRS and YFSETQ. The CDR3 is CASNQGTYNSPLHF. DNA of the CDR3: TGCGCCAGCAATCAGGGGACCTATAATTCACCCCTCCACTTT.

The chain is built from TRBV5-1 and TRBJ1-2; D might be TRBD1 (6 bases). Trimming pared 4 bases from V and 4 bases from J, leaving 17 bases between. This CDR3 is 15 amino acids long. CDR1 and CDR2 from the germline V gene are SGHRS and YFSETQ. The CDR3 here is CASSPTGTPIYGYTF. CDR3 in DNA: TGCGCCAGCAGCCCCACCGGGACACCGATCTATGGCTACACCTTC.

The rearrangement joins TRBV19 to TRBJ1-5; no reliable D call. The V and J ends lost 4 bases and 5 bases respectively, with 15 bases between them. This CDR3 contains 15 residues. Germline lookup yields CDR1 LNHDA and CDR2 SQIVND (reference sequence). CDR3 nucleotide sequence: TGTGCCAGTAGTACCCCGAAACCTATTGATCAGCCCCAGCATTTT. Its translation is CASSTPKPIDQPQHF.